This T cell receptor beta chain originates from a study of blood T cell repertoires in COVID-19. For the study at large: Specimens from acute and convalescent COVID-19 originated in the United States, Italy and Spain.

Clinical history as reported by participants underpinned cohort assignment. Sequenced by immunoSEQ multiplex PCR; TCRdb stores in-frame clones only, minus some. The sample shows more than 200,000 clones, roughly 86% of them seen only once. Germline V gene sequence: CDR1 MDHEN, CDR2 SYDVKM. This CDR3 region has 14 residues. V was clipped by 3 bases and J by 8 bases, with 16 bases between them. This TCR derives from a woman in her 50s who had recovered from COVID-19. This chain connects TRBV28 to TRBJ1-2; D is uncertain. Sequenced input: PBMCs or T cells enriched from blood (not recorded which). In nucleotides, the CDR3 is TGTGCCAGCAGTTTTGGTCTTCTGGGCCCCGGCTACACCTTC. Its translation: CASSFGLLGPGYTF.